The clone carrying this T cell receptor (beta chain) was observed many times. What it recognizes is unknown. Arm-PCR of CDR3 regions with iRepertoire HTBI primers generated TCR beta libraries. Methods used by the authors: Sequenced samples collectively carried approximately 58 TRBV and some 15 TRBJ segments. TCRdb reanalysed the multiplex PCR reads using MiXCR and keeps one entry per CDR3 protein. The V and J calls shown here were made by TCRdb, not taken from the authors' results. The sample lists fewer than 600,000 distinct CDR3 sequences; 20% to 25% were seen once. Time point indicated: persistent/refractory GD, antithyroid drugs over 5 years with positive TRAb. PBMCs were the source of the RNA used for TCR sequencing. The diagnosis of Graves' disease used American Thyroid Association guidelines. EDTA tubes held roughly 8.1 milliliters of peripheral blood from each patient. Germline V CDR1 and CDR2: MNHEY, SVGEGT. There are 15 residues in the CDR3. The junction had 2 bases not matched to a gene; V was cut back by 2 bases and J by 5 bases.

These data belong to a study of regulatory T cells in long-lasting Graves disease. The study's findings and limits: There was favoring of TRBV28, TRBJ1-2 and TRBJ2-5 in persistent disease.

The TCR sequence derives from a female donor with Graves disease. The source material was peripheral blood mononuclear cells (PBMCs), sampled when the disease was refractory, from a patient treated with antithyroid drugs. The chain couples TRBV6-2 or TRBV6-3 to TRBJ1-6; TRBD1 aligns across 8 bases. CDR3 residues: CASSYQGADNSPLHF. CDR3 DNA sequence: TGTGCCAGCAGTTACCAGGGGGCCGATAATTCACCCCTCCACTTT.